This T cell receptor (beta chain) was recovered during a study of T cell repertoires in cytomegalovirus infection. Overall study: Newly reported HLA-C-restricted and thoroughly characterized HLA-B-restricted CMV epitopes were employed. Indications came from public TCR beta signatures; they pointed to CMV infection and to a matching HLA type.

This clonotype turned up a few times. Antigen unknown. MiXCR, applied by TCRdb to the reads, yields one record per CDR3 protein. The table lists hundreds of thousands of distinct CDR3 sequences, 25% to 30% of them singletons. The ends were cut back, 4 bases at V and 5 bases at J, with 8 bases in the middle. CDR1 is SGHTA, CDR2 FQGNSA, per germline. The CDR3 consists of 13 residues. Study-level results: Ex vivo, HLA-C-restricted CMV-specific TCR beta clonotypes prevailed over the rest of the response. Cumulative frequency (of public TCR beta family members) identified carriers of CMV plus the relevant HLA.

This sequence originates from a human donor in good health (CMV status not recorded). Some clones in this sample may be carry-over from other donors' samples. Sequenced material: cultured PBMCs, taken from culture after CMV antigen stimulation. The chain joins TRBV7-2 to TRBJ2-2; D gene ambiguous. CDR3 nucleotides: TGTGCCAGCAGCTCGACGGGTACCGGGGAGCTGTTTTTT. This codes for CASSSTGTGELFF.